This T cell receptor (beta chain) emerged from a study of human T cells and chemical hapten exposure. Overall study context: Small volume differences among pooled libraries mainly caused per-sample TCR yield variation. Study-wide results and caveats: DPC sensitization left the count of TCRs above 1 in 1000 unchanged.

The library attached unique molecular identifiers to individual cDNA molecules. Authors' methods: With a range of roughly 20,000 to 750,000, the median per sample was roughly 91,000 TCRs. TCRdb independently ran MiXCR on the 5' RACE reads; one entry per CDR3 protein. TCRdb, not the original authors, processed these V and J calls. The sample comprises approximately 140,000 distinct CDR3 sequences, 4.1% of which are singletons, and 1.2% to 1.5% rests with the top ten. Germline V lookup: CDR1 SGHTA, CDR2 FQGNSA. The germline V and J ends were trimmed by 5 bases and 1 base, with 12 bases remaining between them. The CDR3 sequence is 15 residues long. It was unfractionated whole blood from which total RNA was extracted. This clonotype has only one observation. The antigen remains unidentified. A single base separates this from a much larger clone, so it may be a read error.

This clonotype was sampled from a female donor in good health. The V gene is TRBV7-2, the J gene TRBJ1-3; tentative D call: TRBD1 (5 bases). The CDR3 DNA is TGTGCCAGCAGCCCCCTAGGGGTTTCTGGAAACACCATATATTTT. As protein: CASSPLGVSGNTIYF.